These 28 T cell receptor beta chains share one sample of origin, sequenced in a study of blood T cell repertoires in COVID-19. Sequencing used immunoSEQ multiplex PCR; TCRdb keeps in-frame clones, though not all of them. The table lists more than 45,000 clones, more than 85% of them singletons. Specimen: peripheral blood. The receptors stem from a woman of 80 years or more with acute or convalescent COVID-19.

The chain joins TRBV7-2 to TRBJ2-1; TRBD2 aligns across 10 bases. The CDR3 is 18 amino acids. Germline trimming cut 1 base from V and 0 bases from J; bases unmatched to any gene: 6. Germline V gene sequence: CDR1 SGHTA, CDR2 FQGNSA. CDR3 DNA sequence: TGTGCCAGCAGCTTAGGACCACTAGCGGGAAGCTCCTACAATGAGCAGTTCTTC. As protein: CASSLGPLAGSSYNEQFF.

The chain links TRBV30 to TRBJ1-4, with TRBD1 as a possible D gene (5 bases). The CDR3 loop spans 16 amino acids. CDR1 is GTSNPN and CDR2 is SVGIG in the germline V gene (reference sequence). V dropped 0 bases and J dropped 7 bases, with 18 bases sitting between them. For the CDR3, the DNA is TGTGCCTGGAGTGTACGGGTGGGGGGAGGTTCTGAAAAACTGTTTTTT. Translated, it gives CAWSVRVGGGSEKLFF.

The chain employs TRBV5-1 and TRBJ1-1; no definite D call. CDR3 length: 14 amino acids. V dropped 4 bases and J dropped 1 base, with 11 bases sitting between them. CDR1 is SGHRS and CDR2 is YFSETQ in the germline V gene. This CDR3 is CASSALSGNTEAFF. DNA for the CDR3: TGCGCCAGCAGCGCCCTATCGGGGAACACTGAAGCTTTCTTT. The variable domain in full, with the rest retrieved from reference TRBV5-1 and TRBJ1-1, is KAGVTQTPRYLIKTRGQQVTLSCSPISGHRSVSWYQQTPGQGLQFLFEYFSETQRNKGNFPGRFSGRQFSNSRSEMNVSTLELGDSALYLCASSALSGNTEAFFGQGTRLTVV.

V usage is TRBV28 and J usage is TRBJ2-5; no reliable D call. This CDR3 has 13 amino acids. CDR1 MDHEN and CDR2 SYDVKM come from the germline V gene. Trimming pared 5 bases from V and 4 bases from J, leaving 11 bases between. The CDR3 nucleotides are TGTGCCAGCAGTCGCACAGCCCCAGAGACCCAGTACTTC. Translating gives CASSRTAPETQYF. Complete variable domain (other parts from reference TRBV28 and TRBJ2-5): DVKVTQSSRYLVKRTGEKVFLECVQDMDHENMFWYRQDPGLGLRLIYFSYDVKMKEKGDIPEGYSVSREKKERFSLILESASTNQTSMYLCASSRTAPETQYFGPGTRLLVL.

V and J are TRBV4-1 and TRBJ1-4; 9 positions agree with TRBD1. The length of the CDR3 is 18 residues. Losses at the gene ends were 3 bases for V and 7 bases for J; bases not matched to a gene: 15. The germline V gene encodes CDR1 MGHRA and CDR2 YSYEKL. The CDR3 coding sequence is TGCGCCAGCAGCCAGATGGGAGTCAGGACAGGGGATAGTGAAAAACTGTTTTTT. Amino acids: CASSQMGVRTGDSEKLFF.

This sequence joins TRBV6-1 and TRBJ1-6; TRBD1 matches at 8 bases. Per the germline V gene, CDR1 is MNHNS and CDR2 is SASEGT. This CDR3 comprises 15 residues. V gave up 3 bases and J gave up 5 bases; unmatched junction bases: 3. CDR3 sequence reads: CASSDQGADNSPLHF. CDR3 coding DNA: TGTGCCAGCAGTGACCAGGGGGCCGATAATTCACCCCTCCACTTT.

A single count supports this clone. V usage is TRBV25-1 and J usage is TRBJ2-7; TRBD1 is a possible D gene (8 bases). This CDR3 region has 17 residues. V lost 6 bases, J lost 2 bases, and 23 bases lay in between. The germline CDR1 and CDR2 sequences are MGHDK and SYGVNS. The CDR3: CASSHGHRGGRAYEQYF. CDR3 nucleotide sequence: TGTGCCAGCAGCCACGGACACAGGGGGGGGCGGGCCTACGAGCAGTACTTC.

This chain uses TRBV20-1 with TRBJ1-1; no firm D call. The CDR3 sequence is 14 residues long. CDR1 is DFQATT, CDR2 SNEGSKA, per germline (reference sequence). V lost 3 bases and J lost 1, with 12 bases in between. CDR3 bases: TGCAGTGCTAGTAACCAGGCCAAGAACACTGAAGCTTTCTTT. This codes for CSASNQAKNTEAFF.

The J gene is TRBJ2-1, the V gene TRBV7-3, with 8 nucleotides matching TRBD2. The CDR3 length is 16 residues. V lost 1 base to trimming and J lost 4 bases; unmatched junction nucleotides: 6. The germline V gene encodes CDR1 SGHTA and CDR2 FQGTGA. The CDR3 DNA reads TGTGCCAGCAGCTTAAAGGCGGGACTAGGGTACAATGAGCAGTTCTTC. Residues: CASSLKAGLGYNEQFF.

The chain joins TRBV6-6 to TRBJ1-5; unclear D gene. Germline CDR1 and CDR2: MNHNY and SVGAGI (reference sequence). This CDR3 contains 15 residues. Trimming took 5 bases from V and 3 from J, leaving 14 bases between them. The CDR3 nucleotides are TGTGCCAGCAGTGCTATACGGGTTTCCAATCAGCCCCAGCATTTT. Translating it yields CASSAIRVSNQPQHF.

The genes are TRBV4-2 and TRBJ1-4; D gene uncertain. There are 13 residues in the CDR3. V lost 4 bases and J 7 bases, leaving 10 bases between the germline ends. Looked up from germline, CDR1 is LGHNA and CDR2 is YNFKEQ. CDR3 sequence: CASSPRSGEKLFF. The CDR3 DNA reads as TGTGCCAGCAGCCCCAGGTCCGGTGAAAAACTGTTTTTT.

The gene calls are TRBV7-9 and TRBJ1-2; possible D gene TRBD1, 5 bases. CDR3 size: 15 residues. Germline V gene lookup returns CDR1 SEHNR and CDR2 FQNEAQ (reference sequence). The germline V and J ends were trimmed by 5 bases and 5 bases, with 18 bases remaining between them. The CDR3 reads CASSPGPSAGYGYTF. CDR3 sequence (DNA): TGTGCCAGCAGCCCAGGGCCGTCAGCGGGGTATGGCTACACCTTC. Full variable domain (rest looked up from reference TRBV7-9 and TRBJ1-2): DTGVSQNPRHKITKRGQNVTFRCDPISEHNRLYWYRQTLGQGPEFLTYFQNEAQLEKSRLLSDRFSAERPKGSFSTLEIQRTEQGDSAMYLCASSPGPSAGYGYTFGSGTRLTVV.

V gene TRBV5-1 combines with J gene TRBJ1-4; 7 bases map to TRBD1. Germline CDR1 is SGHRS and CDR2 is YFSETQ. With V trimmed by 4 bases and J by 6 bases, 9 bases remained unmatched. The CDR3 covers 15 residues. The DNA of the CDR3 is TGCGCCAGCAGCAGGCAGGGGGTTGGGGATGAAAAACTGTTTTTT. It specifies CASSRQGVGDEKLFF.

This chain links TRBV11-3 with TRBJ2-7; 9 bases are shared with TRBD1. The junction had 20 bases not matched to a gene; V was cut back by 5 bases and J by 6 bases. CDR3 size: 18 residues. Per the germline V gene, CDR1 is SGHNT and CDR2 is YENEEA. CDR3 region: CASSTARAGDRDIGEQYF. The CDR3 nucleotides are TGTGCCAGCAGCACCGCGAGGGCCGGGGACAGGGATATTGGCGAGCAGTACTTC.

The rearrangement uses TRBV19 and TRBJ1-2; TRBD1 agrees at 10 bases. Losses at the gene ends were 4 bases for V and 6 bases for J; bases not matched to a gene: 8. Germline lookup yields CDR1 LNHDA and CDR2 SQIVND (reference sequence). This CDR3 is built from 15 residues. CDR3 nucleotides: TGTGCCAGTAGTAAAGACAGGGGGCTAACGGATGGCTACACCTTC. Translated: CASSKDRGLTDGYTF.

The rearrangement joins TRBV2 to TRBJ1-2; 7 bases are a match to TRBD1. The CDR3 spans 15 residues. Germline lookup yields CDR1 SNHLY and CDR2 FYNNEI. The V segment lost 8 bases and the J segment 1 base; nucleotides outside the gene matches: 10. CDR3 region: CASPSGGGGNYGYTF. CDR3 nucleotide sequence: TGTGCCAGCCCTAGTGGAGGGGGCGGTAACTATGGCTACACCTTC.

V is TRBV5-1 and J is TRBJ2-2; 7 bases fit TRBD1. CDR3 length: 16 amino acids. Germline V gene lookup returns CDR1 SGHRS and CDR2 YFSETQ. V lost 4 bases to trimming and J lost 1 base; unmatched junction nucleotides: 7. The DNA for the CDR3 is TGCGCCAGCAGCCGAAACACAGGGGTGAACACCGGGGAGCTGTTTTTT. Translated: CASSRNTGVNTGELFF. Drawing the rest from reference TRBV5-1 and TRBJ2-2, the complete variable domain is KAGVTQTPRYLIKTRGQQVTLSCSPISGHRSVSWYQQTPGQGLQFLFEYFSETQRNKGNFPGRFSGRQFSNSRSEMNVSTLELGDSALYLCASSRNTGVNTGELFFGEGSRLTVL.

This clone appeared a single time. The chain links TRBV25-1 to TRBJ1-1; D is perhaps TRBD1 (5 bases). The germline CDR1 and CDR2 sequences are MGHDK and SYGVNS. The CDR3 runs to 15 residues. Between the trimmed V and J ends, which lost 2 bases and 5 bases, there was a span of 15 bases. DNA of the CDR3: TGTGCCAGCAGTGAAGGAGGGGTACGTTCAACTGAAGCTTTCTTT. Its protein is CASSEGGVRSTEAFF.

The chain has TRBV29-1 and TRBJ2-5, with D possibly matching TRBD2 (5 bases). V was shortened by 7 bases and J by 6 bases, with 27 bases between the two germline ends. CDR1 and CDR2 from the germline V gene are SQVTM and ANQGSEA. This CDR3 comprises 16 residues. The CDR3 DNA reads as TGCAGCGGGTTGCCCACGGGCACCATCGGAGGAAAGACCCAGTACTTC. Its translation: CSGLPTGTIGGKTQYF.

The chain recombines TRBV7-2 with TRBJ2-2; D not certain. CDR3 length: 13 residues. V shed 0 bases and J shed 7 bases, with 6 bases lying between them. Germline V lookup: CDR1 SGHTA, CDR2 FQGNSA. CDR3 sequence: CASSLAHYGELFF. The CDR3 nucleotides read TGTGCCAGCAGCTTAGCCCACTACGGGGAGCTGTTTTTT.

The genes are TRBV3-1 (or the pseudogene TRBV3-2) and TRBJ1-1; perhaps TRBD1 as D (6 bases). This CDR3 is built from 14 residues. Trimming cost V 4 bases and J 8 bases, with 17 bases left between them. Germline-derived CDR1 and CDR2 are LGHDT and YNNKEL (reference sequence). The CDR3 DNA follows: TGTGCCAGCAGCCTCCGGGACATAACATCCGAAGCTTTCTTT. Protein sequence: CASSLRDITSEAFF.

The chain combines TRBV2 with TRBJ1-5; D is unclear. In germline, CDR1 is SNHLY, CDR2 FYNNEI. Trimming left V 10 bases short and J 0 bases short, with 10 bases between. The CDR3 covers 13 residues. The CDR3 here is CATTRDSNQPQHF. The CDR3 DNA follows: TGTGCCACCACACGGGATAGCAATCAGCCCCAGCATTTT.

The V and J genes are TRBV18 and TRBJ2-3; 8 nucleotides agree with TRBD2. The CDR3 spans 14 residues. The ends lost 5 bases at V and 4 bases at J; junction bases unmatched: 5. Germline V gene data show CDR1 as KGHSH and CDR2 as LQKENI. The CDR3: CASSGTSLADTQYF. The CDR3 bases are TGTGCCAGCTCAGGGACTAGTCTGGCAGATACGCAGTATTTT.

The chain couples TRBV27 to TRBJ2-2, with D perhaps TRBD1 (6 bases). V was clipped by 3 bases and J by 5 bases, with 13 bases between them. Germline CDR1 is MNHEY and CDR2 is SMNVEV (reference sequence). This CDR3 has 15 residues. The CDR3 nucleotides are TGTGCCAGCAGTTTCTCGACAGGCGGGACCGGGGAGCTGTTTTTT. The encoded protein is CASSFSTGGTGELFF.

The chain recombines TRBV6-1 with TRBJ2-1; the D is unclear. This CDR3 has 15 amino acids. Trimming removed 3 bases at V and 4 bases at J, with 13 bases between. CDR1 and CDR2 (germline): MNHNS, SASEGT. Here the CDR3 DNA reads TGTGCCAGCAGTGATAGCATTAGAGGTTACAATGAGCAGTTCTTC. Amino acid sequence: CASSDSIRGYNEQFF.

The genes are TRBV11-3 and TRBJ2-2; TRBD2 matches 9 bases. CDR1 and CDR2 from the germline V gene are SGHNT and YENEEA. CDR3 length equals 16 residues. V shed 5 bases and J 5 bases; nucleotides not matched to a gene: 9. CDR3 sequence (DNA): TGTGCCAGCAGCCCCGGGGTAGCGGGGGTAACCGGGGAGCTGTTTTTT. Translating gives CASSPGVAGVTGELFF.

The chain links TRBV7-9 to TRBJ2-7, with 14 bases aligning to TRBD2. Unmatched junction bases numbered 9, after V lost 5 bases and J lost 6 bases. This CDR3 spans 16 amino acids. Germline CDR1 is SEHNR and CDR2 is FQNEAQ (reference sequence). CDR3 sequence (DNA): TGTGCCAGCAGCCCGGGACTAGCGGGAGCAGGTGGCGAGCAGTACTTC. Translated: CASSPGLAGAGGEQYF. Complete variable domain (other parts from reference TRBV7-9 and TRBJ2-7): DTGVSQNPRHKITKRGQNVTFRCDPISEHNRLYWYRQTLGQGPEFLTYFQNEAQLEKSRLLSDRFSAERPKGSFSTLEIQRTEQGDSAMYLCASSPGLAGAGGEQYFGPGTRLTVT.

This clone has a single count. This chain uses TRBV7-9 with TRBJ2-3; a possible D gene is TRBD2 (6 bases). In germline, CDR1 is SEHNR, CDR2 FQNEAQ (reference sequence). CDR3 length: 15 residues. Trimming pared 3 bases from V and 5 bases from J, leaving 15 bases between. The CDR3 region has the DNA TGTGCCAGCAGCTTTGGAGCTAGCGAATTAGATACGCAGTATTTT. Its translation: CASSFGASELDTQYF.